This TCR beta chain was sequenced for a study of T cell changes during pregnancy in multiple sclerosis. Sequenced by immunoSEQ multiplex PCR; TCRdb stores in-frame clones only, minus some. The table lists 67,000 or so clones, 85% to 95% of them singletons. The source material was CD8+ T cells from peripheral blood mononuclear cells, sampled in the third trimester of pregnancy. This TCR derives from a female donor in good health, enrolled as a control in a pregnancy study.

CDR3 sequence reads: CATSNELASTGELFF. Written as DNA, the CDR3 is TGTGCCACCAGCAATGAACTAGCGAGCACCGGGGAGCTGTTTTTT. The chain has TRBV15 and TRBJ2-2; 7 bases are shared with TRBD2. The CDR3 has 15 residues. After removal of 4 bases from V and 4 bases from J, the junction contained 6 bases not matched to a gene. Germline CDR1 LNHNV, CDR2 YYDKDF (reference sequence). The full variable domain, with the rest looked up from reference TRBV15 and TRBJ2-2, is DAMVIQNPRYQVTQFGKPVTLSCSQTLNHNVMYWYQQKSSQAPKLLFHYYDKDFNNEADTPDNFQSRRPNTSFCFLDIRSPGLGDTAMYLCATSNELASTGELFFGEGSRLTVL.